The 25 T cell receptor beta chains given below trace back to one sample, sequenced in a study of T cells after yellow fever vaccination. TCRdb re-analysed the 5' RACE reads in MiXCR, keeping a single row per CDR3 protein. The sample contains about 630,000 distinct CDR3 sequences, 12% of which appear only once. The source was PBMCs, collected on the day of the yellow fever booster vaccination. These receptors were obtained from a man younger than 45 who received the YFV17D yellow fever vaccine.

This clonotype was counted only a few times. This rearrangement joins TRBV30 to TRBJ2-2, with unresolved D. The ends were cut back, 2 bases at V and 6 bases at J, with 7 bases in the middle. In germline, CDR1 is GTSNPN, CDR2 SVGIG (reference sequence). The CDR3 runs 12 residues. The CDR3 here is CAWSRVAGELFF. CDR3 coding DNA: TGTGCCTGGAGTAGGGTGGCCGGGGAGCTGTTTTTT.

The rearrangement links TRBV2 to TRBJ2-7; 7 bases are a match to TRBD2. Germline CDR1 SNHLY, CDR2 FYNNEI. Trimming at V came to 8 bases and at J to 5 bases, leaving 12 bases not matched to a gene. This CDR3 comprises 14 residues. CDR3 protein: CASQLGGSRDEQYF. The CDR3 DNA reads TGTGCCAGCCAGCTCGGCGGGAGTCGTGACGAGCAGTACTTC.

This clonotype was picked up a small number of times. The chain carries TRBV29-1 and TRBJ1-2; maybe TRBD1 (6 bases). V was shortened by 7 bases and J by 4 bases, with 16 bases between the two germline ends. CDR1 is SQVTM, CDR2 ANQGSEA, per germline. This CDR3 has 13 amino acids. CDR3 sequence: CSGEQGSGYGYTF. DNA for the CDR3: TGCAGCGGCGAACAGGGCAGTGGCTATGGCTACACCTTC.

This clonotype was detected ten times or more. V is TRBV15 and J is TRBJ2-5, with D hard to call. Looked up from germline, CDR1 is LNHNV and CDR2 is YYDKDF (reference sequence). Trimming removed 4 bases at V and 5 bases at J, with 14 bases between. The CDR3 extends over 14 amino acids. This CDR3 is CATSTLGSRETQYF. CDR3 sequence (DNA): TGTGCCACCAGCACTTTGGGGTCCAGGGAGACCCAGTACTTC.

This clonotype was counted between two and nine times. The V gene is TRBV9, the J gene TRBJ2-3, with 8 bases aligning to TRBD2. The trim removed 2 bases at V and 4 bases at J, leaving 6 bases unmatched. Per germline, CDR1 SGDLS and CDR2 YYNGEE. There are 15 residues in the CDR3. For the CDR3, the DNA is TGTGCCAGCAGCGTGAGCTCGGGAGGGCCAGATACGCAGTATTTT. It specifies CASSVSSGGPDTQYF.

This clonotype showed up just a few times. CDR3 DNA sequence: TGCAGTGCTAGAGACCCCGTAGGAGCGGGGTGGGACGAAAAACTGTTTTTT. Protein product: CSARDPVGAGWDEKLFF. The chain carries TRBV20-1 and TRBJ1-4; D may be TRBD1 (5 bases). The CDR3 has 17 residues. CDR1 and CDR2 (germline): DFQATT, SNEGSKA (reference sequence). The germline V and J ends were trimmed by 0 bases and 8 bases, with 22 bases remaining between them.

A remark on this clonotype: This may come from a read error, since a much larger clone is one base off. The V gene is TRBV7-2, the J gene TRBJ2-1; weak D call: TRBD2 (5 bases). CDR1 and CDR2 from the germline V gene are SGHTA and FQGNSA. V gave up 7 bases and J gave up 4 bases, with 11 bases separating them. CDR3 size: 13 residues. The CDR3 region is CTSTPRGYNEQFF. CDR3 nucleotides: TGTACCAGCACTCCCCGGGGATACAATGAGCAGTTCTTC.

The chain employs TRBV5-6 and TRBJ2-1; TRBD2 matches 10 bases. The germline CDR1 and CDR2 sequences are SGHDT and YYEEEE. J gave up 0 bases and V 4 bases, and 7 bases lay outside the gene matches. This CDR3 contains 17 residues. CDR3 sequence reads: CASSVLPSGSSYNEQFF. CDR3 nucleotide sequence: TGTGCCAGCAGCGTTCTTCCTAGCGGGAGCTCCTACAATGAGCAGTTCTTC.

The chain links TRBV25-1 to TRBJ2-1; D gene unclear. The CDR3 runs to 12 residues. The germline CDR1 and CDR2 sequences are MGHDK and SYGVNS. V lost 7 bases and J 10 bases, leaving 14 bases between the germline ends. In DNA form, the CDR3 reads TGTGCCAGCACCGCGCCGGTAGGGGAGCAGTTCTTC. This gives the protein CASTAPVGEQFF.

This clonotype was picked up a small number of times. This chain links TRBV29-1 with TRBJ2-7; possible D gene TRBD1, 5 bases. This CDR3 spans 11 amino acids. The V end lost 5 bases, the J end lost 6 bases, and 11 bases lay between the germline ends. Germline loops: CDR1 SQVTM, CDR2 ANQGSEA. CDR3 loop: CSVLSQAEQYF. In nucleotides, the CDR3 is TGCAGCGTTCTGTCACAGGCCGAGCAGTACTTC.

This clonotype was detected ten times or more. The rearrangement links TRBV7-8 to TRBJ2-3; no clear D gene. Germline V gene lookup returns CDR1 SGHVS and CDR2 FQNEAQ. The germline V and J ends were trimmed by 2 bases and 6 bases, with 15 bases remaining between them. The CDR3 runs to 15 residues. The CDR3 sequence is CASSLTVLSLDTQYF. As DNA, the CDR3 is TGTGCCAGCAGCTTAACAGTGCTGAGTCTTGATACGCAGTATTTT. Combining the CDR3 with reference TRBV7-8 and TRBJ2-3 gives the whole variable domain GAGVSQSPRYKVAKRGQDVALRCDPISGHVSLFWYQQALGQGPEFLTYFQNEAQLDKSGLPSDRFFAERPEGSVSTLKIQRTQQEDSAVYLCASSLTVLSLDTQYFGPGTRLTVL.

The chain uses TRBV5-1 and TRBJ2-1, with 8 bases identical to TRBD2. V was clipped by 7 bases and J by 7 bases; unmatched bases: 10. In germline, CDR1 is SGHRS, CDR2 YFSETQ. CDR3 length: 14 amino acids. For the CDR3, the DNA is TGCGCCAGCGAAGAGGGCGGGAGGAGGAATGAGCAGTTCTTC. It is translated as CASEEGGRRNEQFF.

The chain is built from TRBV28 and TRBJ2-3, with 10 bases matching TRBD2. The CDR3 extends over 18 amino acids. Germline-derived CDR1 and CDR2 are MDHEN and SYDVKM. With V trimmed by 7 bases and J by 1 base, 14 bases remained unmatched. This CDR3 is CASTSGVSGRYGTDTQYF. The CDR3 nucleotides are TGTGCCAGCACCTCAGGGGTTAGCGGGAGGTATGGCACAGATACGCAGTATTTT.

This clonotype has only a few counts. V is TRBV20-1 and J is TRBJ2-1; tentative D call: TRBD2 (5 bases). Germline CDR1 reads DFQATT; CDR2 reads SNEGSKA (reference sequence). V was shortened by 2 bases and J by 9 bases, with 17 bases between the two germline ends. The CDR3 length is 14 residues. CDR3: CSARRPKGGFEQFF. CDR3 nucleotide sequence: TGCAGTGCTAGAAGACCCAAAGGAGGCTTTGAGCAGTTCTTC.

CDR3 nucleotide sequence: TGTGCCTGGAGTGTAAAGGGACTGAGGGGCTACACCTTC. Its protein product is CAWSVKGLRGYTF. The chain couples TRBV30 to TRBJ1-2; possibly TRBD1 for D (5 bases). Germline-derived CDR1 and CDR2 are GTSNPN and SVGIG (reference sequence). This CDR3 has 13 amino acids. V was cut by 0 bases and J by 8 bases, with 13 bases left in between.

The rearrangement uses TRBV20-1 and TRBJ2-1; TRBD2 matches 8 bases. V trimming: 8 bases; J trimming: 9 bases; junction bases outside the gene matches: 15. The CDR3 sequence is 14 residues long. Germline-derived CDR1 and CDR2 are DFQATT and SNEGSKA (reference sequence). CDR3 region: CSFLTSGGWGEQFF. As DNA, the CDR3 is TGCAGTTTCCTTACTAGCGGTGGTTGGGGTGAGCAGTTCTTC.

The CDR3 DNA follows: TGTGCCAGCAGTCAAGCTTTCGATACGCAGTATTTT. Protein sequence: CASSQAFDTQYF. The chain carries TRBV6-2 or TRBV6-3 and TRBJ2-3; D is unclear. The V gene lost 5 bases and the J gene lost 6 bases, with 9 bases spanning the gap. Germline CDR1 is MNHEY and CDR2 is SVGEGT. There are 12 residues in the CDR3.

There are a few counts of this clonotype. The gene calls are TRBV7-9 and TRBJ1-6; D not certain. This CDR3 spans 12 amino acids. V lost 6 bases and J lost 7, with 7 bases in between. CDR1 and CDR2 (germline): SEHNR, FQNEAQ (reference sequence). This chain's CDR3 is CASSKTNSPLHF. The CDR3 DNA is TGTGCCAGCAGTAAAACCAATTCACCCCTCCACTTT.

This clonotype showed up many times. The rearrangement uses TRBV7-6 and TRBJ2-7; 11 nucleotides agree with TRBD2. CDR1 and CDR2 (germline): SGHVS, FNYEAQ. Trimming at V came to 5 bases and at J to 3 bases, leaving 6 bases not matched to a gene. The CDR3 totals 15 residues. As DNA, the CDR3 is TGTGCCAGCAGCCCGATGACTAGCGGGGACTACGAGCAGTACTTC. Translation gives CASSPMTSGDYEQYF.

This clonotype appeared a few times. This sequence joins TRBV19 and TRBJ1-1; D possibly corresponds to TRBD1 (5 bases). V shed 1 base and J shed 0 bases, with 12 bases lying between them. CDR1 is LNHDA and CDR2 is SQIVND in the germline V gene (reference sequence). The CDR3 runs 16 residues. In DNA form, the CDR3 reads TGTGCCAGTAGTATAGGACAGATTTTACTGAACACTGAAGCTTTCTTT. This codes for CASSIGQILLNTEAFF.

V and J are TRBV7-2 and TRBJ2-7, with 9 bases fitting TRBD1. The V gene end was trimmed by 3 bases and the J gene end by 6 bases; junction bases not matched to a gene: 12. The germline gives CDR1 SGHTA, CDR2 FQGNSA. The CDR3 runs to 16 residues. CDR3 protein: CASSLEGGTGTSEQYF. CDR3 in DNA: TGTGCCAGCAGCTTGGAAGGGGGGACAGGGACGTCCGAGCAGTACTTC.

The V gene is TRBV10-2, the J gene TRBJ2-1, with a weak D call TRBD2 (6 bases). Trimming pared 8 bases from V and 9 bases from J, leaving 8 bases between. The CDR3 covers 10 residues. CDR1 and CDR2 (germline): WSHSY, SAAADI. In DNA, the CDR3 is TGCGCCAGCGGGGGGATTGAGCAGTTCTTC. Protein product: CASGGIEQFF.

The chain has TRBV5-4 and TRBJ2-7, with a tentative D call TRBD2 (6 bases). Germline V CDR1 and CDR2: SGHNT, YYREEE (reference sequence). The CDR3 is made up of 14 amino acids. V was shortened by 3 bases and J by 2 bases, with 12 bases between the two germline ends. DNA of the CDR3: TGTGCCAGCAGCTCGGGACTTCTCACCTACGAGCAGTACTTC. This gives the protein CASSSGLLTYEQYF. Full variable domain (remainder filled in from reference TRBV5-4 and TRBJ2-7): ETGVTQSPTHLIKTRGQQVTLRCSSQSGHNTVSWYQQALGQGPQFIFQYYREEENGRGNFPPRFSGLQFPNYSSELNVNALELDDSALYLCASSSGLLTYEQYFGPGTRLTVT.

V usage is TRBV5-4 and J usage is TRBJ2-7; 9 bases match TRBD2. Germline CDR1 is SGHNT and CDR2 is YYREEE (reference sequence). There are 16 residues in the CDR3. Losses at the gene ends were 0 bases for V and 5 bases for J; bases not matched to a gene: 9. CDR3 DNA sequence: TGTGCCAGCAGCTTGGGGGGGCTAGCGGGAACCGACGAGCAGTACTTC. Translation: CASSLGGLAGTDEQYF.

The table lists this clonotype with many counts. This chain connects TRBV4-2 to TRBJ2-7; D gene ambiguous. CDR3 length: 13 residues. The V and J ends lost 5 bases and 0 bases respectively, with 8 bases between them. Per the germline V gene, CDR1 is LGHNA and CDR2 is YNFKEQ. The CDR3 DNA follows: TGTGCCAGCAGCTCTTTATCCTCCTACGAGCAGTACTTC. It is translated as CASSSLSSYEQYF.